The clone carrying this TCR beta chain turned up a few times. This sample stems from a study of human T cells and chemical hapten exposure. Study-wide context: Patients having alopecia areata, totalis or universalis were mostly female. Yields of TCR per sample differed, chiefly owing to small differences in pooled library volume.

Time point here: patch test 1, 2 weeks after DPC sensitization. Noted treatment: therapeutic diphenylcyclopropenone sensitization with weekly scalp DPC. Total RNA was isolated from unfractionated whole blood. Every donor had alopecia and was 18 to 70 years old; all were suitable for DPC. TCRdb independently ran MiXCR on the RACE reads; one entry per CDR3 protein. The sample shows 40,000 to 50,000 distinct CDR3 sequences, under 5% of them seen only once. The CDR3 spans 17 residues. J was trimmed by 0 bases and V by 3 bases; bases with no gene match: 6. Germline V CDR1 and CDR2: SGHTA, FQGNSA. Sample: whole blood, taken in connection with sensitization to the hapten diphenylcyclopropenone (DPC). This chain connects TRBV7-2 to TRBJ1-3, with 9 bases identical to TRBD1. This clonotype was obtained from a man aged 50 to 60 with alopecia areata. Some clones in this sample may be carry-over from other donors' samples. The CDR3 DNA is TGTGCCAGCAGCTTGACGGGACAGGGTATCTCTGGAAACACCATATATTTT. As protein: CASSLTGQGISGNTIYF.